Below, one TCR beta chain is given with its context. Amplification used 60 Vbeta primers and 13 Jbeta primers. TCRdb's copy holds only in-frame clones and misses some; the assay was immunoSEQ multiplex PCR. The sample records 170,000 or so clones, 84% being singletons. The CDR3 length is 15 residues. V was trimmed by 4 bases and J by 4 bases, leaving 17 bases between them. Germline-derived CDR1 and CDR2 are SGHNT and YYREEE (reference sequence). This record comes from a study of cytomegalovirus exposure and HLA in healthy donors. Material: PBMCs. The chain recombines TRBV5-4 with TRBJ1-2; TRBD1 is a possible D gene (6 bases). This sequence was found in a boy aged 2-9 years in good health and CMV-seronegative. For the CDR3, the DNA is TGTGCCAGCAGCCACCCTGACAGGTCGGGCTATGGCTACACCTTC. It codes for CASSHPDRSGYGYTF. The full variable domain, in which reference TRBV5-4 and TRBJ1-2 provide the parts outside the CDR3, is ETGVTQSPTHLIKTRGQQVTLRCSSQSGHNTVSWYQQALGQGPQFIFQYYREEENGRGNFPPRFSGLQFPNYSSELNVNALELDDSALYLCASSHPDRSGYGYTFGSGTRLTVV.